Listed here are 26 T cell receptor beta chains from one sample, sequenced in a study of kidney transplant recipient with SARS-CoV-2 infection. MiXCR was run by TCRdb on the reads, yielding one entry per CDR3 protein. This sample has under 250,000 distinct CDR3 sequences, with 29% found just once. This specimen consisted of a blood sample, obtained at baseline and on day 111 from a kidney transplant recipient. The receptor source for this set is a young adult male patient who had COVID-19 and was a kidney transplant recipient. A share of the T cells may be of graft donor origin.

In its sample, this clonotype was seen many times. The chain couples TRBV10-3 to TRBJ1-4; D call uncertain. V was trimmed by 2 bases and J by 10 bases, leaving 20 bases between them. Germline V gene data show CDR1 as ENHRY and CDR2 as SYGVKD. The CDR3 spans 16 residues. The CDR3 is CAISETSGRVIGKLFF. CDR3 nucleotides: TGTGCCATCAGTGAGACGTCGGGCAGAGTAATCGGAAAACTGTTTTTT.

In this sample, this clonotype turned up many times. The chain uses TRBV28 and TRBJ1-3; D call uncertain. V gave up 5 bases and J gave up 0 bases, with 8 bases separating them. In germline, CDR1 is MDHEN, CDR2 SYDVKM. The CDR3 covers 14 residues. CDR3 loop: CASSLGSSGNTIYF. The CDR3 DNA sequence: TGTGCCAGCAGTCTGGGTAGCTCTGGAAACACCATATATTTT.

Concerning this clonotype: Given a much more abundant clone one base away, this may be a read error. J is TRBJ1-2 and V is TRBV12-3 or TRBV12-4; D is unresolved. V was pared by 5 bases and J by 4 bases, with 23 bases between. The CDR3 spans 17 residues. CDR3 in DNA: TGTGCCAGCAGTGATAGAGAAACAGCAGGAAAGACCTATGGCTACACCTTC. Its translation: CASSDRETAGKTYGYTF.

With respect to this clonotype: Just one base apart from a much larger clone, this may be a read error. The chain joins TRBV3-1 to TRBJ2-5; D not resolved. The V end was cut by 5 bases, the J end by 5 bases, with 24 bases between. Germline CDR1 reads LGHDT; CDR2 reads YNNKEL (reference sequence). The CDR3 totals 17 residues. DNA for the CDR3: TGTGCCAGCAGCGTTGTGTTTCCCATTTCTTTATCTGAGACCCAGTACTTC. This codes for CASSVVFPISLSETQYF.

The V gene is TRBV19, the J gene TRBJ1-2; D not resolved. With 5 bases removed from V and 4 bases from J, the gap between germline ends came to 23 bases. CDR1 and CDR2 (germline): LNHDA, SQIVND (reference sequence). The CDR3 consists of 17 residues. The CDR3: CASSSSLTNRKTYGYTF. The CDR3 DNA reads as TGTGCCAGTAGTTCCTCGTTGACAAATCGAAAGACCTATGGCTACACCTTC.

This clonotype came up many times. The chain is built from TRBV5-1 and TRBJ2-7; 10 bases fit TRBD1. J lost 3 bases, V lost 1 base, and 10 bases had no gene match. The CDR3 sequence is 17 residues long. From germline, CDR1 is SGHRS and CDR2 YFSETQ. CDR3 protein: CASSLTKLGQGGYEQYF. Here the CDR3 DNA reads TGCGCCAGCAGCTTGACAAAACTAGGACAGGGGGGCTACGAGCAGTACTTC.

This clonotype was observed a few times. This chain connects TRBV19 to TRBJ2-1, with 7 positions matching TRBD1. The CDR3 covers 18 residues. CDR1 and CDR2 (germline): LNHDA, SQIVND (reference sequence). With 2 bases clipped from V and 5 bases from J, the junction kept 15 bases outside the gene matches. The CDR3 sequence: CASSINRLQGRLNNEQFF. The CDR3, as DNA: TGTGCCAGTAGTATAAATCGCCTACAGGGGAGACTTAACAATGAGCAGTTCTTC.

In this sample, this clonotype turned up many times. CDR3 in DNA: TGCGCCAGCAGCCAGGGAGGGAGGGGTGGAGCCGGGGAGCTGTTTTTT. As protein: CASSQGGRGGAGELFF. The chain couples TRBV4-1 to TRBJ2-2; 7 nucleotides align to TRBD2. There are 16 residues in the CDR3. The germline V gene encodes CDR1 MGHRA and CDR2 YSYEKL. V lost 3 bases, J lost 6 bases, and 10 bases stayed unmatched.

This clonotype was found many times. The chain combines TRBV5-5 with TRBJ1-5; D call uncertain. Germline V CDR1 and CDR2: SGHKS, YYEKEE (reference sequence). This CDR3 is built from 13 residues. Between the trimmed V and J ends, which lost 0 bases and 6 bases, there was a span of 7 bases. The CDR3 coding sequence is TGTGCCAGCAGCTTGGAGGCGGGTCAGCCCCAGCATTTT. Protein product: CASSLEAGQPQHF.

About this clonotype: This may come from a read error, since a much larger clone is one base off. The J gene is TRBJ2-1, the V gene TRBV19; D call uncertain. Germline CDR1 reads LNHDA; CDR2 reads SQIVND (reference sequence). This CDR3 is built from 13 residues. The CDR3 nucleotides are TGTGTCAGTAGTATAGATCGTTACAATGAGCAGTTCTTC. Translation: CVSSIDRYNEQFF.

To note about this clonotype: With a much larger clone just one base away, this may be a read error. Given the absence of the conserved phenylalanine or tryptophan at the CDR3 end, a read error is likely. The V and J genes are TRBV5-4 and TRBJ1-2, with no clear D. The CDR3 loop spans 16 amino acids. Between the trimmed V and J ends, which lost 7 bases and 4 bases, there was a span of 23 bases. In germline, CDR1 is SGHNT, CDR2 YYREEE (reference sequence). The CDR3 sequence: CASCIHVPGKTYGYTL. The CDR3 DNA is TGTGCCAGCTGTATACACGTACCAGGAAAGACCTATGGCTACACCCTC.

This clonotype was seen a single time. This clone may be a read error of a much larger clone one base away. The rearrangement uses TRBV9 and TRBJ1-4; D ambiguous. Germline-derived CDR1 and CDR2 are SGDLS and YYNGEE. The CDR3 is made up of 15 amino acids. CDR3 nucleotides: TGTGCCAGCAGCGTCGGCCAGAGTGTTAATGAAAAACTGCTTTTT. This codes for CASSVGQSVNEKLLF.

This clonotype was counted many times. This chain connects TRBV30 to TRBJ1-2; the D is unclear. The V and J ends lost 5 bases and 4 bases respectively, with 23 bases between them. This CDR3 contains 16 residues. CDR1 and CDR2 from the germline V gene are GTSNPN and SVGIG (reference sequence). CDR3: CAWVLLRYRKTYGYTF. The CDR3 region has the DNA TGTGCCTGGGTACTATTGCGTTATAGAAAGACCTATGGCTACACCTTC.

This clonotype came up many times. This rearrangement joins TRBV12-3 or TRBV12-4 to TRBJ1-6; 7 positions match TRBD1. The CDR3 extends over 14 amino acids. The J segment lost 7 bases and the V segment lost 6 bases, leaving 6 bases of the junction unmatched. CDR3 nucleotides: TGTGCCAGCAGGTATACAGGGGTGAATTCACCCCTCCACTTT. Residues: CASRYTGVNSPLHF.

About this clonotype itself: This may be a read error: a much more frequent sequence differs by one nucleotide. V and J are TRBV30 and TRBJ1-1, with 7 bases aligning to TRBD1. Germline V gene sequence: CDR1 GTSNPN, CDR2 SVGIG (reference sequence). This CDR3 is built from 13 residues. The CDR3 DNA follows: TGTGCCTGGGGTGTGCAGGGGGACACTGAAGCTTTCTTT. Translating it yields CAWGVQGDTEAFF.

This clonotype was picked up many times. CDR3 sequence: CASSFRTAGYTGELFF. In DNA form, the CDR3 reads TGTGCCAGCAGTTTTAGGACAGCGGGTTACACCGGGGAGCTGTTTTTT. This chain joins TRBV12-3 or TRBV12-4 and TRBJ2-2; D tentatively reads TRBD1 or TRBD2 (6 bases each). The V end lost 3 bases, the J end lost 3 bases, and 14 bases lay between the germline ends. CDR3 length: 16 amino acids.

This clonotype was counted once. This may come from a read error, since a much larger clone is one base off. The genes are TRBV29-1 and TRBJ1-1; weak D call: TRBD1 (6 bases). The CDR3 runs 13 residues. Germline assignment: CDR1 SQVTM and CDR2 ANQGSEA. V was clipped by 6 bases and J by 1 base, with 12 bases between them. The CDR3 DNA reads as TGCAGCGTGGCAGGGGAGGAGAACACTGAAGCTTTCTTT. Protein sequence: CSVAGEENTEAFF.

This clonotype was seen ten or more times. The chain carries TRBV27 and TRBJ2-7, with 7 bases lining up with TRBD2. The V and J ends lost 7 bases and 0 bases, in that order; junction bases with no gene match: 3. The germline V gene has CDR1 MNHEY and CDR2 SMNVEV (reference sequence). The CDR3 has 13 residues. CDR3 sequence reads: CASKGRDSYEQYF. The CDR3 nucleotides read TGTGCCAGCAAGGGGAGGGACTCCTACGAGCAGTACTTC.

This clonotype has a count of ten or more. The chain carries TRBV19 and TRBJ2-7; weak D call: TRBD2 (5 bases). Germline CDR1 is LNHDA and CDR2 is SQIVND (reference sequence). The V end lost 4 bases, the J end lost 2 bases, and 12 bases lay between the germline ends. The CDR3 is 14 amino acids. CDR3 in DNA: TGTGCCAGTAGTAGCGCAGAGGGAACCTACGAGCAGTACTTC. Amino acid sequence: CASSSAEGTYEQYF.

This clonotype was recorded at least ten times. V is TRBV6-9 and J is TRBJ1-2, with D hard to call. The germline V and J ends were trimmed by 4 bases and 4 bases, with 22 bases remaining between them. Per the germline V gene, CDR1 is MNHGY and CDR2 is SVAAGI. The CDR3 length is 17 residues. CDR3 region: CASSLWQPYGKTYGYTF. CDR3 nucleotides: TGTGCCAGCAGTTTATGGCAGCCTTACGGAAAGACCTATGGCTACACCTTC.

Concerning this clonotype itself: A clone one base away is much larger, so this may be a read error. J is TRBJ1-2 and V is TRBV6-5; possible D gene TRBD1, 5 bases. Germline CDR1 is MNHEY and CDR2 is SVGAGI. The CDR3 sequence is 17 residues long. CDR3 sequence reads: CTSSVLGECRKTYGYTF. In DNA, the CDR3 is TGTACCAGCAGTGTTTTGGGGGAATGTAGAAAGACCTATGGCTACACCTTC.

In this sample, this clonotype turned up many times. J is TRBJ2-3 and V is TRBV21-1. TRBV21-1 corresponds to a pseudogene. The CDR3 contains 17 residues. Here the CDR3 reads CASSLWVATVMQDTQYF. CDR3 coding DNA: TGTGCCAGCAGCCTGTGGGTAGCTACAGTCATGCAAGATACGCAGTATTTT.

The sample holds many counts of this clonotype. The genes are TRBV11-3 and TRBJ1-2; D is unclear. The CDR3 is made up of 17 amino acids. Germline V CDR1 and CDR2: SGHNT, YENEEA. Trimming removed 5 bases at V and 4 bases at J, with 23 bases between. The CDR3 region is CASSAPADLGKTYGYTF. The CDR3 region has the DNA TGTGCCAGCAGCGCACCCGCCGATCTCGGAAAGACCTATGGCTACACCTTC.

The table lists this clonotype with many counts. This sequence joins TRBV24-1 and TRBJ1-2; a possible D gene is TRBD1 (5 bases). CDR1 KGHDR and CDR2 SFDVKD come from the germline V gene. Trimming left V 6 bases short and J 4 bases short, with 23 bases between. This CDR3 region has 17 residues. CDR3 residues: CATSCRDSTRKTYGYTF. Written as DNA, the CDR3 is TGTGCCACCAGTTGCAGGGATAGTACCAGAAAGACCTATGGCTACACCTTC.

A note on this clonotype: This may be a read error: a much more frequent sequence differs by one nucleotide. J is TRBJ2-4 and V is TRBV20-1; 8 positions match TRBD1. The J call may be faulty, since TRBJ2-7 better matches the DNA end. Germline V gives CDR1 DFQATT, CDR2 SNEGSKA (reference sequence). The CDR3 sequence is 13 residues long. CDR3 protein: CGAMTGEGYEQYF. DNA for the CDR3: TGCGGTGCTATGACAGGGGAAGGGTACGAGCAGTACTTC.

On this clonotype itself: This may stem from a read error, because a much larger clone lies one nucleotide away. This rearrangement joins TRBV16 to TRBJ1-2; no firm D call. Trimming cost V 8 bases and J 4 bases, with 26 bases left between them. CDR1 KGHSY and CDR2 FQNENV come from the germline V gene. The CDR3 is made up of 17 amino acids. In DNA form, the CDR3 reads TGTGCCAGCGGCGACATTTTGGTCGTTAGAAAGACCTATGGCTACACCTTC. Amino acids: CASGDILVVRKTYGYTF.